The sequence of this T cell receptor beta chain was determined in a study of regulatory T cells in long-lasting Graves disease. This clonotype was seen ten or more times. Described time point: newly diagnosed GD, antithyroid drugs for less than 3 months. RNA extracted from PBMCs served as the sequencing template. Construction of TCR beta libraries relied on iRepertoire HTBI primers and on Arm-PCR targeting CDR3 regions. Using its own MiXCR run on the multiplex PCR reads, TCRdb lists one record per CDR3 protein. Among 350,000 to 500,000 distinct CDR3 sequences listed, about 15% were seen once. The sample also formed part of further work on T cells in Graves' hyperthyroidism and ophthalmopathy.

The source of this sequence is a woman aged 18-29 years with Graves disease. The material was peripheral blood mononuclear cells (PBMCs), obtained at new diagnosis, from a patient treated with antithyroid drugs.

CDR3: CASSFLDEQFF. CDR3 sequence (DNA): TGTGCCAGCAGCTTTTTGGATGAGCAGTTCTTC. This chain links TRBV7-8 with TRBJ2-1; D remains ambiguous. The V and J ends lost 3 bases and 8 bases respectively, with 5 bases between them. Germline V gene sequence: CDR1 SGHVS, CDR2 FQNEAQ. This CDR3 is 11 amino acids long.